These 10 T cell receptor beta chains share one sample of origin, sequenced in a study of control samples from healthy donors and cancer patients. Sequencing was performed with immunoSEQ multiplex PCR; in TCRdb, only in-frame clones are kept and a portion is missing. Of 150,000 to 200,000 clones detected, 85% to 90% appear once; the ten largest clones hold roughly 1.5%. The sample taken for sequencing was blood. Receptors were obtained from a woman in her fifties or sixties in good health.

This clone has just one count. J is TRBJ2-3 and V is TRBV27; D gene uncertain. Germline V gives CDR1 MNHEY, CDR2 SMNVEV (reference sequence). CDR3 length: 14 amino acids. With 2 bases removed from V and 3 bases from J, the gap between germline ends came to 9 bases. In DNA form, the CDR3 reads TGTGCCAGCAGTTTACCCCCCCCGACAGATACGCAGTATTTT. Its translation is CASSLPPPTDTQYF.

In its sample, this clone was seen once. V and J are TRBV5-1 and TRBJ1-1; unclear D gene. The CDR3 consists of 13 residues. V dropped 1 base and J dropped 3 bases, with 7 bases sitting between them. Germline loops: CDR1 SGHRS, CDR2 YFSETQ. In DNA, the CDR3 is TGCGCCAGCAGCTTGAACGGGGACACTGAAGCTTTCTTT. Amino acids: CASSLNGDTEAFF.

This clone has only one observation. The gene calls are TRBV5-1 and TRBJ1-1, with unresolved D. Germline V gene lookup returns CDR1 SGHRS and CDR2 YFSETQ. V dropped 0 bases and J dropped 6 bases, with 9 bases sitting between them. The CDR3 has 13 amino acids. CDR3 coding DNA: TGCGCCAGCAGCTTGGTTGGGAGTCCTGAAGCTTTCTTT. Protein sequence: CASSLVGSPEAFF.

The chain is built from TRBV10-2 and TRBJ2-3; 9 nucleotides agree with TRBD2. The CDR3 extends over 16 amino acids. Germline loops: CDR1 WSHSY, CDR2 SAAADI. Unmatched junction bases numbered 6, after V lost 3 bases and J lost 2 bases. Written as DNA, the CDR3 is TGCGCCAGCAGTGAAGGAGCGGGGGGCATCACAGATACGCAGTATTTT. It encodes CASSEGAGGITDTQYF.

V gene TRBV7-2 combines with J gene TRBJ1-5, with D uncertain. Germline CDR1 is SGHTA and CDR2 is FQGNSA. V lost 5 bases to trimming and J lost 6 bases, with 17 bases between them. The CDR3 is 15 amino acids. As DNA, the CDR3 is TGTGCCAGCAGCACGTCTGGGGTAGTAGTTCAGCCCCAGCATTTT. Protein sequence: CASSTSGVVVQPQHF.

The chain joins TRBV19 to TRBJ2-2, with D unclear. V lost 5 bases and J 6 bases, leaving 10 bases between the germline ends. The CDR3 runs 13 residues. Germline V gene lookup returns CDR1 LNHDA and CDR2 SQIVND (reference sequence). The CDR3 bases are TGTGCCAGTAGTCCAAGACGGGCCGGGGAGCTGTTTTTT. As protein: CASSPRRAGELFF.

V gene TRBV18 combines with J gene TRBJ2-7; unclear D gene. The V end was cut by 3 bases, the J end by 7 bases, with 10 bases between. Per germline, CDR1 KGHSH and CDR2 LQKENI. The CDR3 spans 12 residues. CDR3 nucleotide sequence: TGTGCCAGCTCACCCCCGGTTCAGGAGCAGTACTTC. Translating it yields CASSPPVQEQYF.

This clone has just one count. The rearrangement uses TRBV6-5 and TRBJ1-5; tentatively, D is TRBD1 (5 bases). Germline V CDR1 and CDR2: MNHEY, SVGAGI. The CDR3 is 13 residues long. V gave up 6 bases and J gave up 5 bases, with 11 bases separating them. The CDR3 spells CASRGGSHQPQHF. The CDR3 bases are TGTGCCAGCAGGGGGGGGAGCCATCAGCCCCAGCATTTT.

The genes are TRBV27 and TRBJ1-1; TRBD1 aligns across 11 bases. The germline gives CDR1 MNHEY, CDR2 SMNVEV (reference sequence). This CDR3 comprises 16 residues. The junction had 5 bases not matched to a gene; V was cut back by 4 bases and J by 1 base. This chain's CDR3 is CASSSGGTGGNTEAFF. The CDR3 DNA sequence: TGTGCCAGCAGTTCCGGAGGGACAGGGGGGAACACTGAAGCTTTCTTT.

The J gene is TRBJ2-7, the V gene TRBV27, with 8 bases that match TRBD2. Germline V gene lookup returns CDR1 MNHEY and CDR2 SMNVEV (reference sequence). V shed 0 bases and J 6 bases; nucleotides not matched to a gene: 4. The CDR3 loop spans 14 amino acids. CDR3 residues: CASSLSLRGAEQYF. The DNA of the CDR3 is TGTGCCAGCAGTTTATCGTTGCGGGGGGCCGAGCAGTACTTC.